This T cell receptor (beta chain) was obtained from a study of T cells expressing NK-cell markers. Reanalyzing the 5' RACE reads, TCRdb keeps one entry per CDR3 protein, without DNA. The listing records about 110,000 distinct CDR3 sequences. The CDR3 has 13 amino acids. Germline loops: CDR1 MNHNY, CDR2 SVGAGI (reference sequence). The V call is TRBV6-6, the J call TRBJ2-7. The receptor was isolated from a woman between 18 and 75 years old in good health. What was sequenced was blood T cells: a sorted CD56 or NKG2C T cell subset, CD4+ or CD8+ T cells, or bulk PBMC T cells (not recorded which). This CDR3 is CASSYATTYEQYF.